This TCR beta chain originates from a study of T cell changes during pregnancy in multiple sclerosis. The germline V gene encodes CDR1 WSHSY and CDR2 SAAADI. Deletions cut 5 bases from V and 3 bases from J, with 7 bases between. The CDR3 contains 13 residues. Sequenced by immunoSEQ multiplex PCR; TCRdb stores in-frame clones only, minus some. The sample lists 32,000 or so clones, around nine tenths occurring once. The genes are TRBV10-2 and TRBJ2-2, with no clear D. This receptor was taken from a female donor with multiple sclerosis, enrolled in a pregnancy study. Sequenced here: CD8+ T cells from peripheral blood mononuclear cells, sampled in the first trimester of pregnancy. CDR3 sequence (DNA): TGCGCCAGCAGTCGGTATTACACCGGGGAGCTGTTTTTT. Protein: CASSRYYTGELFF.